This T cell receptor (beta chain) is drawn from a study of T cell changes during pregnancy in multiple sclerosis. The assay was immunoSEQ multiplex PCR, and TCRdb's table has in-frame clones only and misses some. This table has 70,000 to 75,000 clones, approximately 92% appearing once. The CDR3 loop spans 17 amino acids. V was pared by 0 bases and J by 3 bases, with 16 bases between. Germline CDR1 and CDR2: KGHSH and LQKENI. The chain recombines TRBV18 with TRBJ2-3; TRBD1 might be the D (5 bases). The receptor comes from a female donor with multiple sclerosis, enrolled in a pregnancy study. Sample: peripheral blood, taken before pregnancy. The DNA for the CDR3 is TGTGCCAGCTCACCACCGGGCCGACAGAGGTCTACAGATACGCAGTATTTT. This sequence encodes CASSPPGRQRSTDTQYF.